These 18 T cell receptor beta chains were sequenced from one sample in a study of breast tumors, draining lymph nodes, adjacent tissues. The lymph nodes were axillary draining lymph nodes from breast cancer patients. TCRdb re-called the multiplex PCR reads with MiXCR, one entry per CDR3 protein. The sample holds about 230,000 distinct CDR3 sequences, roughly 30% seen once. The sample taken for sequencing was axillary lymph node tissue. The receptors come from a female donor with breast cancer. Some clones in this sample may be carry-over from other donors' samples.

A remark on this clonotype: A much more abundant neighbour one base away suggests this may be a read error. This chain links TRBV5-1 with TRBJ2-2; tentatively, D is TRBD2 (5 bases). Germline lookup yields CDR1 SGHRS and CDR2 YFSETQ. This CDR3 is built from 14 residues. V lost 6 bases to trimming and J lost 3 bases, with 12 bases between them. The CDR3 DNA is TGCGCCAGCACTGTTGGGAGATACACCGGGGAGCTGTTTTTT. Protein sequence: CASTVGRYTGELFF. Full variable domain (rest looked up from reference TRBV5-1 and TRBJ2-2): KAGVTQTPRYLIKTRGQQVTLSCSPISGHRSVSWYQQTPGQGLQFLFEYFSETQRNKGNFPGRFSGRQFSNSRSEMNVSTLELGDSALYLCASTVGRYTGELFFGEGSRLTVL.

In its sample, this clonotype was seen many times. The chain is built from TRBV11-2 and TRBJ2-6, with D hard to call. This CDR3 contains 15 residues. Germline V lookup: CDR1 SGHAT, CDR2 FQNNGV. Trimming shortened V by 1 base and J by 0 bases, and 4 bases separated the two germline ends. CDR3 bases: TGTGCCAGCAGCTTAGGAGTCTCTGGGGCCAACGTCCTGACTTTC. This encodes CASSLGVSGANVLTF.

The chain couples TRBV7-2 to TRBJ2-7; TRBD2 matches 9 bases. There are 13 residues in the CDR3. From germline, CDR1 is SGHTA and CDR2 FQGNSA. V lost 6 bases, J lost 7 bases, and 7 bases stayed unmatched. CDR3 DNA sequence: TGTGCCAGCAGGTGGACTAGCGAGGCGGAGCAGTACTTC. Translating gives CASRWTSEAEQYF.

In its sample, this clonotype was seen many times. The J gene is TRBJ2-1, the V gene TRBV5-5; TRBD2 matches at 7 bases. CDR3 length: 18 residues. J lost 5 bases, V lost 4 bases, and 18 bases had no gene match. Germline values: CDR1 SGHKS, CDR2 YYEKEE (reference sequence). The CDR3 here is CASSPLYSRTRRNNEQFF. The DNA for the CDR3 is TGTGCCAGCAGCCCGCTGTACAGTAGGACTAGGAGGAACAATGAGCAGTTCTTC. Full variable domain (outside the CDR3, taken from reference TRBV5-5 and TRBJ2-1): DAGVTQSPTHLIKTRGQQVTLRCSPISGHKSVSWYQQVLGQGPQFIFQYYEKEERGRGNFPDRFSARQFPNYSSELNVNALLLGDSALYLCASSPLYSRTRRNNEQFFGPGTRLTVL.

The table lists this clonotype with many counts. The chain links TRBV20-1 to TRBJ1-4; 7 nucleotides match TRBD1. The germline CDR1 and CDR2 sequences are DFQATT and SNEGSKA (reference sequence). The CDR3 loop spans 15 amino acids. V lost 6 bases and J lost 0; bases outside the gene matches: 7. CDR3 protein: CSATITGATNEKLFF. The DNA for the CDR3 is TGCAGTGCAACCATTACAGGGGCAACTAATGAAAAACTGTTTTTT.

This clonotype has only a few counts. The gene calls are TRBV6-5 and TRBJ2-2, with D unclear. Germline CDR1 reads MNHEY; CDR2 reads SVGAGI. The CDR3 totals 15 residues. Trimming removed 10 bases from V and 0 bases from J, with 15 bases in between. The CDR3 DNA sequence: TGTGCCACAAAACACCCTCCCGCGAACACCGGGGAGCTGTTTTTT. Residues: CATKHPPANTGELFF.

This chain joins TRBV5-1 and TRBJ2-1; 11 bases are a match to TRBD2. V was clipped by 2 bases and J by 9 bases; unmatched bases: 10. This CDR3 region has 16 residues. Germline-derived CDR1 and CDR2 are SGHRS and YFSETQ. CDR3 protein: CASSFVRLAGGLEQFF. CDR3 DNA: TGCGCCAGCAGCTTTGTTAGGCTAGCGGGAGGTCTTGAGCAGTTCTTC. Looking up the rest from reference TRBV5-1 and TRBJ2-1 gives the full variable domain: KAGVTQTPRYLIKTRGQQVTLSCSPISGHRSVSWYQQTPGQGLQFLFEYFSETQRNKGNFPGRFSGRQFSNSRSEMNVSTLELGDSALYLCASSFVRLAGGLEQFFGPGTRLTVL.

This clonotype was recorded a few times. This chain connects TRBV19 to TRBJ1-1; 8 bases line up with TRBD1. CDR1 is LNHDA and CDR2 is SQIVND in the germline V gene (reference sequence). V shed 1 base and J 4 bases; nucleotides not matched to a gene: 2. The CDR3 length is 14 residues. CDR3 amino acids: CASSIATGGTEAFF. The CDR3 DNA follows: TGTGCCAGTAGTATAGCTACAGGGGGCACTGAAGCTTTCTTT.

The chain combines TRBV6-1 with TRBJ2-7; D is perhaps TRBD1 or TRBD2 (5 bases each). The CDR3 spans 12 residues. Germline V gene lookup returns CDR1 MNHNS and CDR2 SASEGT. Trimming left V 8 bases short and J 3 bases short, with 11 bases between. The CDR3 DNA sequence: TGTGCCAGCGGACTCCAGGGCTACGAGCAGTACTTC. Protein product: CASGLQGYEQYF.

The chain employs TRBV18 and TRBJ2-6; D possibly matches TRBD1 or TRBD2 (6 bases each). The length of the CDR3 is 17 residues. Trimming stripped 3 bases from V and 0 bases from J, with 12 bases between. Per the germline V gene, CDR1 is KGHSH and CDR2 is LQKENI. The CDR3 DNA reads as TGTGCCAGCTCACCGAAGGGGGGCCTCTCTGGGGCCAACGTCCTGACTTTC. It codes for CASSPKGGLSGANVLTF.

With respect to this clonotype: At one boundary the junction diverges from the germline segment, which might be a read error. The V and J genes are TRBV20-1 and TRBJ1-5; D not certain. This CDR3 is built from 11 residues. Germline CDR1 and CDR2: DFQATT and SNEGSKA (reference sequence). In nucleotides, the CDR3 is TGCCGTGCGCGAGAAGGTCAGCCCCAGCCTTTT. Translating gives CRAREGQPQPF.

The gene calls are TRBV15 and TRBJ2-3, with 9 bases identical to TRBD2. The length of the CDR3 is 17 residues. CDR1 LNHNV and CDR2 YYDKDF come from the germline V gene (reference sequence). Losses at the gene ends were 0 bases for V and 5 bases for J; bases not matched to a gene: 9. The CDR3 sequence: CATSRDTLAGLQDTQYF. Written as DNA, the CDR3 is TGTGCCACCAGCAGAGATACCCTAGCGGGACTGCAAGATACGCAGTATTTT.

The chain recombines TRBV29-1 with TRBJ1-2; D uncertain. Trimming removed 6 bases from V and 0 bases from J, with 17 bases in between. This CDR3 contains 15 residues. Germline V gene data show CDR1 as SQVTM and CDR2 as ANQGSEA. The CDR3 bases are TGCAGCGTGGCTATATTCTTATGTGCTAACTATGGCTACACCTTC. Translation gives CSVAIFLCANYGYTF.

To note about this clonotype: This is likely a read error, given that the CDR3 carries no conserved phenylalanine or tryptophan at its end. The DNA is left out, because the CDR3 cannot be placed on it with certainty; the CDR3 is given as TCRdb lists it. V gene TRBV9 combines with J gene TRBJ2-5; TRBD1 was called by the table and not checked on the DNA. The CDR3 contains 14 residues when both ends are counted. Per germline, CDR1 SGDLS and CDR2 YYNGEE. The CDR3 sequence: CASSGSGGQETQSL.

This clonotype was observed many times. This chain uses TRBV7-6 with TRBJ2-6; D might be TRBD1 (5 bases). Trimming removed 3 bases from V and 4 bases from J, with 16 bases in between. Germline loops: CDR1 SGHVS, CDR2 FNYEAQ. CDR3 length: 17 amino acids. The CDR3 DNA is TGTGCCAGCAGCTTGCAGGGCAGTATGGTCGGGGCCAACGTCCTGACTTTC. Amino acid sequence: CASSLQGSMVGANVLTF.

In this sample, this clonotype turned up many times. The J gene is TRBJ1-1, the V gene TRBV5-1, with 8 bases identical to TRBD1. The CDR3 runs 14 residues. Trimming cost V 4 bases and J 2 bases; bases outside gene matches: 4. Germline V gene lookup returns CDR1 SGHRS and CDR2 YFSETQ. CDR3 in DNA: TGCGCCAGCAGCGCTGGGACAGGAAACACTGAAGCTTTCTTT. It is translated as CASSAGTGNTEAFF.

On this clonotype: This sequence may be a read error, since a much larger clone differs from it by one base. The rearrangement uses TRBV6-6 and TRBJ2-3; D is uncertain. The CDR3 covers 14 residues. Germline lookup yields CDR1 MNHNY and CDR2 SVGAGI (reference sequence). Deletions cut 5 bases from V and 3 bases from J, with 12 bases between. The DNA for the CDR3 is TGTGCCAGCAGTCATCGGGCGTTGACAGATACGCAGTATTTT. Its protein product is CASSHRALTDTQYF.

This clonotype was counted at least ten times. The chain is built from TRBV18 and TRBJ2-5; perhaps D is TRBD1 or TRBD2 (6 bases each). V was trimmed by 5 bases and J by 4 bases, leaving 11 bases between them. The CDR3 sequence is 13 residues long. Germline V lookup: CDR1 KGHSH, CDR2 LQKENI. The CDR3, as DNA: TGTGCCAGCTCAGTACAGGGAGGAGAGACCCAGTACTTC. It codes for CASSVQGGETQYF.